These T cell receptor beta chains were read from a single sample in a study of T cells in Graves' hyperthyroidism and ophthalmopathy. TCRdb re-called the multiplex PCR reads with MiXCR, one entry per CDR3 protein. In the table there are 370,000 or so distinct CDR3 sequences, 25% of which are singletons. Sequences were obtained from blood. The receptor source for this set is a man aged 45-65 years with Graves' hyperthyroidism. Each CDR3 is given with its conserved first and last residue. The D gene is left open where the match is weak. Rows give clone size only sometimes, using once, few, many, or a class for an expanded clone.

V gene: TRBV20-1; J gene: TRBJ2-7; clone size: few; D gene: NA; CDR3 DNA: TGCAGTGCTAACCTGGCTTACGAGCAGTACTTC; CDR3 protein: CSANLAYEQYF
V gene: TRBV6-1; J gene: TRBJ2-3; clone size: many; D gene: TRBD1; CDR3 DNA: TGTGCCAGCAAGTCAGTTCCGGGACAGGGTAACACAGATACGCAGTATTTT; CDR3 protein: CASKSVPGQGNTDTQYF
V gene: TRBV7-8; J gene: TRBJ2-1; clone size: few; D gene: TRBD2; CDR3 DNA: TGTGCCAGCAGCGTAGGTAGCGGGAGCGGCGAGCAGTTCTTC; CDR3 protein: CASSVGSGSGEQFF
V gene: TRBV12-3/TRBV12-4; J gene: TRBJ2-7; clone size: many; D gene: TRBD2; CDR3 DNA: TGTGCCAGCAGTCGAAGCGGGAGAATATACGAGCAGTACTTC; CDR3 protein: CASSRSGRIYEQYF
V gene: TRBV6-1; J gene: TRBJ2-1; clone size: NA; D gene: TRBD2; CDR3 DNA: TGTGCCAGCACTAGCGGGAGGTCTTACAATGAGCAGTTCTTC; CDR3 protein: CASTSGRSYNEQFF
V gene: TRBV5-1; J gene: TRBJ1-1; clone size: many; D gene: NA; CDR3 DNA: TGCGCCAGCAGCTTGAATAGGGCTACTGAAGCTTTCTTT; CDR3 protein: CASSLNRATEAFF
V gene: TRBV28; J gene: TRBJ2-1; clone size: NA; D gene: NA; CDR3 DNA: TGTGCCATCAGTTTCGGAGGGGGTGGTGAGCAGTTCTTC; CDR3 protein: CAISFGGGGEQFF
V gene: TRBV7-3; J gene: TRBJ2-2; clone size: NA; D gene: TRBD1; CDR3 DNA: TGTGCCAGCAGCTCTCCCGGACAGGCACGTTTTTTT; CDR3 protein: CASSSPGQARFF
V gene: TRBV4-2; J gene: TRBJ2-5; clone size: NA; D gene: TRBD1; CDR3 DNA: TGTGCCAGCAGCCAGGGACAGTCACAAGAGACCCAGTACTTC; CDR3 protein: CASSQGQSQETQYF
V gene: TRBV5-1; J gene: TRBJ1-1; clone size: many; D gene: NA; CDR3 DNA: TGCGCCAGCAGCTTGGATGGAGCGAACACTGAAGCTTTCTTT; CDR3 protein: CASSLDGANTEAFF
V gene: TRBV11-2; J gene: TRBJ2-7; clone size: many; D gene: NA; CDR3 DNA: TGTGCCAGCAGCATCGGGAGCTCCTACGAGCAGTACTTC; CDR3 protein: CASSIGSSYEQYF